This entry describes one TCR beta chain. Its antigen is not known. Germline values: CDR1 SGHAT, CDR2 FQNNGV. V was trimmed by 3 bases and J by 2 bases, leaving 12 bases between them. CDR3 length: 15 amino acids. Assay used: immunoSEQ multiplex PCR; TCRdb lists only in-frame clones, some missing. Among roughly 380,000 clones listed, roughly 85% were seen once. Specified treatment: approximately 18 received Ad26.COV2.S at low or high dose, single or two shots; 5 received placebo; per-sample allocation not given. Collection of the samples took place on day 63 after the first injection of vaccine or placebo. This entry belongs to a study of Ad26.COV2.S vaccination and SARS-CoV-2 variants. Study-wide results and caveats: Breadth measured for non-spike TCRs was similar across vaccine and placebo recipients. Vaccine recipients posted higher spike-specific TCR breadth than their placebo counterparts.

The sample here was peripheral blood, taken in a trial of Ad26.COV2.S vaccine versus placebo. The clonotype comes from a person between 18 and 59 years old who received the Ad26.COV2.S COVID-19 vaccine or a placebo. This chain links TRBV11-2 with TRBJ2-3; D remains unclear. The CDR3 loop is CASSFLGSDTDTQYF. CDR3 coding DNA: TGTGCCAGCAGCTTCTTGGGGTCAGACACAGATACGCAGTATTTT.